This T cell receptor (beta chain) was observed in a study of CXCR3-negative and CXCR3-positive naive CD8 T cells. Study conclusions and caveats: CXCR3-positive naive cells carried more hydrophobic TRB CDR3s than CXCR3-negative ones. In naive cells, CXCR3-negative and CXCR3-positive subsets had similar TRBV-TRBJ usage; memory cells differed.

Triplicate sorts of some 300,000 cells per CD8+ subset. Germline V gives CDR1 SGHRS, CDR2 YFSETQ. CDR3 length: 16 residues. Through 5' RACE with UMI labels, the TRB cDNA libraries were prepared. TCRdb re-called the 5' RACE reads and gives one entry per CDR3 protein, without DNA. In all, the sample yields about 130,000 distinct CDR3 sequences. With regard to this clonotype: The antigen remains unidentified.

Sequencing was performed on naive CXCR3+ CD8+ T cells from blood. The subset here: CD45RO-CCR7+CD27+CD95- naive CD8+ T cells expressing CXCR3 (TNR3+). The J gene is TRBJ2-3, the V gene TRBV5-1; TCRdb's D call, TRBD2, is unchecked because there is no DNA. The sequence was obtained from a human donor in good health. Some clones in this sample may be carry-over from other donors' samples. The CDR3 loop reads CASSLRERGITDTQYF.